These 6 T cell receptor beta chains came from one sample sequenced in a study of blood T cell repertoires in COVID-19. Profiled with immunoSEQ multiplex PCR; TCRdb holds only in-frame clones, not every one. The sample lists about 130,000 clones, about 83% occurring once. Sequencing was performed on peripheral blood. The receptors shown here come from a man in his sixties with acute or convalescent COVID-19.

This chain uses TRBV11-2 with TRBJ2-3; 9 bases are shared with TRBD2. The CDR3 sequence is 16 residues long. In germline, CDR1 is SGHAT, CDR2 FQNNGV. V lost 4 bases and J lost 1; bases outside the gene matches: 6. The CDR3 reads CASSSLGGRGTDTQYF. The DNA for the CDR3 is TGTGCCAGCAGCTCCCTGGGCGGGAGGGGCACAGATACGCAGTATTTT.

The chain uses TRBV27 and TRBJ2-2, with TRBD1 as a possible D gene (6 bases). The germline gives CDR1 MNHEY, CDR2 SMNVEV (reference sequence). Trimming removed 4 bases from V and 7 bases from J, with 10 bases in between. The CDR3 totals 13 residues. In DNA, the CDR3 is TGTGCCAGCAGTTCGAGGGGGAACGGGGAGCTGTTTTTT. Its translation is CASSSRGNGELFF.

This clone came up a few times. The rearrangement joins TRBV11-2 to TRBJ2-1; 9 bases map to TRBD1. The J segment lost 4 bases and the V segment lost 1 base, leaving 2 bases of the junction unmatched. CDR3 size: 15 residues. Germline V CDR1 and CDR2: SGHAT, FQNNGV. The CDR3 here is CASSLGTGVYNEQFF. CDR3 in DNA: TGTGCCAGCAGCTTAGGGACAGGGGTTTACAATGAGCAGTTCTTC. The complete variable domain, with remaining parts taken from reference TRBV11-2 and TRBJ2-1, reads EAGVAQSPRYKIIEKRQSVAFWCNPISGHATLYWYQQILGQGPKLLIQFQNNGVVDDSQLPKDRFSAERLKGVDSTLKIQPAKLEDSAVYLCASSLGTGVYNEQFFGPGTRLTVL.

This sequence joins TRBV4-1 and TRBJ1-2; perhaps TRBD1 as D (5 bases). Germline V lookup: CDR1 MGHRA, CDR2 YSYEKL. V was shortened by 2 bases and J by 0 bases, with 10 bases between the two germline ends. This CDR3 has 15 residues. The DNA of the CDR3 is TGCGCCAGCAGCCAACCTGACAGACCTAACTATGGCTACACCTTC. Encoded protein: CASSQPDRPNYGYTF.

This clone was seen only once. The chain combines TRBV4-1 with TRBJ2-1; 7 bases are shared with TRBD2. The length of the CDR3 is 20 residues. CDR1 is MGHRA and CDR2 is YSYEKL in the germline V gene. The ends lost 5 bases at V and 1 base at J; junction bases unmatched: 20. The CDR3 loop is CASSSLAAPSSVGSYNEQFF. The CDR3 nucleotides are TGCGCCAGCAGCTCCCTAGCGGCCCCATCGTCTGTAGGGTCCTACAATGAGCAGTTCTTC.

The CDR3 here is CASSFAGFSSGNTIYF. The CDR3, as DNA: TGTGCCAGCAGCTTCGCAGGGTTTTCCTCTGGAAACACCATATATTTT. The rearrangement links TRBV11-3 to TRBJ1-3; weak D call: TRBD1 (5 bases). Trimming left V 3 bases short and J 0 bases short, with 12 bases between. Germline assignment: CDR1 SGHNT and CDR2 YENEEA. The CDR3 is 16 residues long.